The entry below gives a single T cell receptor (beta chain) sequence along with its context. Assay used: immunoSEQ multiplex PCR; TCRdb lists only in-frame clones, some missing. The data show 95,000 to 110,000 clones, approximately 90% seen once. The data originate from a study of T cell changes during pregnancy in multiple sclerosis. CDR1 and CDR2 from the germline V gene are SGHTA and FQGNSA. The V segment lost 5 bases and the J segment 10 bases; nucleotides outside the gene matches: 13. The CDR3 sequence is 15 residues long. Sequencing used peripheral blood, obtained in the third trimester of pregnancy. The chain carries TRBV7-2 and TRBJ1-4; 7 nucleotides align to TRBD1. The TCR sequence derives from a female donor in good health, enrolled as a control in a pregnancy study. The CDR3 sequence is CASSPTIGGAGKLFF. The CDR3 DNA sequence: TGTGCCAGCAGCCCTACGATAGGGGGCGCGGGAAAACTGTTTTTT. Using reference TRBV7-2 and TRBJ1-4 for the parts outside the CDR3, the full variable domain is GAGVSQSPSNKVTEKGKDVELRCDPISGHTALYWYRQSLGQGLEFLIYFQGNSAPDKSGLPSDRFSAERTGGSVSTLTIQRTQQEDSAVYLCASSPTIGGAGKLFFGSGTQLSVL.